This note documents a single T cell receptor (beta chain) sequence. The data derive from a study of blood T cell repertoires in COVID-19. Study-wide context: The study drew acute and convalescent COVID-19 samples from the United States, Italy and Spain.

V was clipped by 4 bases and J by 0 bases; unmatched bases: 11. From germline, CDR1 is ENHRY and CDR2 SYGVKD. CDR3 size: 19 residues. Original methodology: Amplifying reference gene primers gave estimates of nucleated cell counts. Libraries were prepared by immunoSEQ multiplex PCR; TCRdb keeps only in-frame clonotypes and omits some of them. V and J calls and clone size are as listed in that table; D and trimming were resolved from the DNA. The table shows hundreds of thousands of clones, with around 89% occurring only once. The sample was peripheral blood. This TCR was sampled from a woman in her thirties with COVID-19, enrolled during active disease. V is TRBV10-3 and J is TRBJ2-3, with 12 nucleotides matching TRBD2. CDR3 residues: CAISVPVASGRVSTDTQYF. The CDR3 DNA sequence: TGTGCCATCAGTGTCCCCGTAGCTAGCGGGAGGGTTAGCACAGATACGCAGTATTTT.